This T cell receptor beta chain was captured by sequencing in a study of control samples from healthy donors and cancer patients. Assay: immunoSEQ multiplex PCR; the TCRdb copy retains only in-frame clones and omits some. The profile covers about 140,000 clones, with approximately 92% appearing a single time and approximately 3.2% taken by the ten largest. This CDR3 spans 15 amino acids. CDR1 SGHNT and CDR2 YYREEE come from the germline V gene (reference sequence). V lost 4 bases, J lost 5 bases, and 18 bases lay in between. The sequence was collected from a young man in good health. The gene calls are TRBV5-4 and TRBJ2-5; D could derive from TRBD1 or TRBD2 (5 bases each). Sequencing was performed on blood. The CDR3 sequence: CASSVTGISGETQYF. The CDR3 coding sequence is TGTGCCAGCAGCGTTACCGGGATCTCAGGGGAGACCCAGTACTTC.